What follows is one TCR beta chain and its context. Antigen unknown. Germline V gene sequence: CDR1 SGHRS, CDR2 YFSETQ. V was trimmed by 0 bases and J by 2 bases, leaving 8 bases between them. The CDR3 totals 14 residues. This sample was taken from a study of T cells after yellow fever vaccination. Study findings and constraints: Among primary-vaccination clones, most reappeared after the booster, at approximately 97% for CD4 and 88% for CD8.

TCRdb processed the 5' RACE reads anew with MiXCR; each CDR3 protein has one entry. The sample carries under 550,000 distinct CDR3 sequences, around a fifth recorded once. The material sequenced was PBMCs, taken more than 20 days after the first yellow fever vaccination. The J gene is TRBJ2-5, the V gene TRBV5-1; no reliable D call. The sequence was collected from a man younger than 35 who received the YFV17D yellow fever vaccine. The CDR3 loop reads CASSLGNGQETQYF. Here the CDR3 DNA reads TGCGCCAGCAGCTTGGGCAACGGACAAGAGACCCAGTACTTC.